The 3 T cell receptor beta chains below come from one sample, sequenced in a study of tumour-infiltrating T cells in Burkitt lymphoma. Assay: immunoSEQ multiplex PCR; the TCRdb copy retains only in-frame clones and omits some. The sample records roughly 3,900 clones, more than 13% being singletons. Material: tumor tissue. These receptors came from a human donor with Burkitt lymphoma.

In its sample, this clone was seen a few times. The J gene is TRBJ2-1, the V gene TRBV6-1, with a tentative D call TRBD2 (7 bases). Germline lookup yields CDR1 MNHNS and CDR2 SASEGT. The ends were cut back, 0 bases at V and 9 bases at J, with 15 bases in the middle. The CDR3 has 15 residues. The CDR3 loop is CASSEAPGLGGEQFF. DNA of the CDR3: TGTGCCAGCAGTGAAGCCCCCGGACTAGGGGGTGAGCAGTTCTTC.

In this sample, this clone turned up a few times. This chain connects TRBV28 to TRBJ2-7; TRBD2 aligns across 8 bases. Germline V gives CDR1 MDHEN, CDR2 SYDVKM. The length of the CDR3 is 20 residues. V was pared by 3 bases and J by 3 bases, with 22 bases of the junction left unmatched. The CDR3 here is CASSLALIRGPGTRHYEQYF. The CDR3 nucleotides are TGTGCCAGCAGTTTGGCCCTCATCAGGGGACCCGGGACTAGGCACTACGAGCAGTACTTC.

A few counts support this clone. The rearrangement uses TRBV7-6 and TRBJ2-3, with TRBD1 as a possible D gene (6 bases). CDR3 length equals 16 residues. Deletions cut 5 bases from V and 2 bases from J, with 17 bases between. Germline V gene sequence: CDR1 SGHVS, CDR2 FNYEAQ. CDR3 DNA: TGTGCCAGCAGCGTAAGCAGGGGTCCAAACACAGATACGCAGTATTTT. This translates into CASSVSRGPNTDTQYF. The variable domain in full, completed from reference TRBV7-6 and TRBJ2-3, reads GAGVSQSPRYKVTKRGQDVALRCDPISGHVSLYWYRQALGQGPEFLTYFNYEAQQDKSGLPNDRFSAERPEGSISTLTIQRTEQRDSAMYRCASSVSRGPNTDTQYFGPGTRLTVL.